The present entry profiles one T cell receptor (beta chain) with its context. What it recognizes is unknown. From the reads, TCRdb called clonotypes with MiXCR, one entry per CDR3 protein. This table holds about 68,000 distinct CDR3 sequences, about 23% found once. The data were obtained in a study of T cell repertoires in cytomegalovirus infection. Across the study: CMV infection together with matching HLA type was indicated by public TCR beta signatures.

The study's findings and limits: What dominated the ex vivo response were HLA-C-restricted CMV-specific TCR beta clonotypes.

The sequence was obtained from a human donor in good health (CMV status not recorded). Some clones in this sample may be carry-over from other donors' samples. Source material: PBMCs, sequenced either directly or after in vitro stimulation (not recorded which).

CDR3 nucleotide sequence: TGCAGCGTTGAAATAGCGGGAGACGAGCAGTACTTC. It specifies CSVEIAGDEQYF. The chain joins TRBV29-1 to TRBJ2-7; 9 nucleotides agree with TRBD2. V trimming: 2 bases; J trimming: 5 bases; junction bases outside the gene matches: 1. The CDR3 spans 12 residues. Germline V gene sequence: CDR1 SQVTM, CDR2 ANQGSEA.